Given below is one TCR beta chain in context. Its binding antigen is unknown. No quality values exist for individual bases; no much larger clone is one base distant. This sample is drawn from a study of cytomegalovirus exposure and HLA in healthy donors (dated 2017 in TCRdb). Regarding the research as a whole: An earlier analysis of approximately 640 of the donors reported 250 to 350 Gb of sequence data and around 110 million unique TCR beta sequences from some 180 million T cells. Approximately 310 gigabases of sequencing data and 70 million to 100 million unique TCR sequences were included in an early release covering under 650 HLA-typed donors. The genetic ancestry cluster associated with self-reported Caucasian donors included 80% to 90% of the approximately 400 genotyped donors. The aim of the study was to test whether cataloging public T cell receptors could identify signatures of past pathogen exposure. The T cell repertoires of some 670 subjects were profiled by immunosequencing and related to cytomegalovirus serostatus. A separate validation cohort of roughly 120 different subjects was used in addition to the roughly 700-subject first cohort. The study combined high-throughput TCR immunosequencing, statistical association of individual TCRs with disease status, and machine learning to predict cytomegalovirus infection status. To study patterns of TCR occurrence, a later analysis re-analyzed previously published TCR beta repertoires from 500 to 850 donors and added high-resolution HLA genotyping. In the later analysis, no new phenotypic data were used to find candidate immune exposures; instead, reliance was placed on TCR beta sequences and their occurrence across donors. An earlier analysis of more than 450 of the donors used high-throughput TCR beta sequencing to judge whether each TCR beta V gene segment behaved as functional or pseudogenic. Donor age, sex, ethnicity and CMV serostatus were compiled together with the repertoire data. A later genetic analysis took genome-wide SNP genotypes for about 55% of the 666 donors and used that subset as a discovery cohort. All discovery cohort repertoires had been generated using a single sequencing platform. HLA typing included class I and class II loci at four-digit resolution. Typing coverage differed by locus: A, B, C, DRB1 and DQB1 were typed in about 620-640 donors, DQA1 in 522, DPA1 in 600 to 610, and DPB1 in approximately 450. Roughly five DR-DQ haplotypes were treated as single units for association and clustering because of strong linkage in the cohort. Among some 410 genotyped donors of the cohort, an average of around 250,000 unique TCR beta nucleotide sequences was sequenced per donor, of which about 18% were non-productive.

In total, 666 healthy bone marrow donors made up the cohort. At the time of sampling, all cohort members were nominally healthy, though unrecorded immune exposures were likely present. The donor was CMV seropositive and belonged to the group of 250 to 300 seropositive cohort members. A peripheral blood sample was collected from each donor, and TCR beta sequencing was performed on peripheral blood mononuclear cells. Genomic DNA was extracted from the blood cell samples with the Qiagen DNeasy Blood Extraction Kit. Library generation was performed with the immunoSEQ multiplex PCR assay. For the multiplex PCR, a mixture combining 60 forward primers for TCR Vbeta segments and 13 reverse primers for TCR Jbeta segments was used. The CDR3 region of rearranged TCR beta genes was amplified from genomic DNA with a multiplex PCR assay. Amplified TCR beta libraries were sequenced as 87-base-pair reads on the Illumina HiSeq System. Per the source publication's procedure: A later analysis tallied 75 million to 95 million unique TCR beta chains across the 600 to 700 repertoires, and about 10 million of those chains were shared by two or more donors. Raw reads were error-corrected and collapsed into unique sequences by a nearest-neighbor algorithm in which closely related sequences were merged to remove PCR and sequencing errors. CDR3 sequences were aligned to IMGT reference sequences to assign V, D and J gene segments. Each retained sequence needed at least a six-nucleotide match to both a V gene segment and a J gene segment. A rearrangement counted as productive if the CDR3 had no stop codons and remained in frame with V and J, and every other rearrangement counted as non-productive. CDR3 was defined according to IMGT convention as the region running from the second conserved V-encoded cysteine to the conserved J-encoded phenylalanine. Sequences without an unambiguous match to a single V gene segment were excluded from the earlier analysis of about 600 of the donors. An earlier analysis of just under 600 of the donors called V segments functional above 56.7% productive rearrangements and segregating when the between-donor standard deviation exceeded 5%. A statistical classification framework was developed to diagnose cytomegalovirus status using the catalog of TCR beta chain sequences. A later analysis assigned V and J genes by comparing TCR nucleotide sequences with IMGT/GENE-DB human TR gene sequences. The TCRdist pipeline was used in a later analysis to assign CDR3 sequences and most-parsimonious VDJ recombination scenarios. In a later analysis, every TCR beta chain was defined by the combination of its CDR3 amino acid sequence and its V-gene family, and reads without a unique V-gene family were dropped. As a way to deal with suspected cross-contamination and a sequencing artifact, a later analysis dropped 450 to 600 nucleotide sequences that were highly shared and had low generation probability. In a later analysis, a clonal expansion index for each public chain was calculated from normalized within-repertoire ranks of inferred template counts. In a later analysis, generation probabilities were computed with a VDJ recombination model fitted to out-of-frame rearrangements, and the resulting probabilities were checked against IGoR. Hypergeometric tests were used in a later analysis to score TCR-TCR, TCR-HLA and TCR-CMV co-occurrence, with a repertoire-size bias correction applied to the TCR pairs. To estimate false discovery rates, a later analysis permuted the HLA or CMV assignments 20 times. In a later analysis, co-occurring TCRs were grouped with DBSCAN, and TCRdist sequence similarity was added when clustering was performed within HLA-allele-positive subsets. Repertoires with fewer than 30,000 or more than 120,000 public chains were left out of co-occurrence clustering, as were five repertoires with anomalous nucleotide sharing. This is the immuneACCESS table as TCRdb keeps it, with only in-frame sequences that have V and J called. A part of the clones is gone; compared with another copy, unresolved V genes explain less than half, and the rest is unexplained. V, J and clone size derive from that table, while D and trimming were established from the DNA sequence. The sample records over 200,000 clones, more than 60% of which are singletons. The ten largest clones add up to 2.5% to 3.5% of the sample.

CDR3 length: 15 amino acids, cysteine to phenylalanine. Here the CDR3 DNA is all that survives: 45 bases in frame from base 1. V lost 1 base and J lost 6 bases; the stretch between them is 13 bases long. Based on the germline V gene, the CDR1 and CDR2 sequences are SGHTA and FQGNSA. Study-wide findings and limitations: At a false discovery rate of 0.05, a later analysis linked under 20,000 TCR beta sequences to specific HLA alleles. Strong co-occurrence of HLA alleles, especially DR and DQ, made assigning TCR associations to individual alleles difficult. The earlier analysis of some 540 of the donors excluded fewer than 20 rarely observed V segments, including chromosome 9 orphons, because counts were too low. The study gave a list of about 170 TCR beta chains associated with cytomegalovirus. The cohort was sequenced for TCR beta chains only, and without alpha or paired-chain data the features that could be detected were limited. Most CMV-associated TCR beta chains appeared to be HLA-restricted in a later analysis, and the HLA associations seemed to be driven largely by CMV exposure. The sequencing pipeline was judged likely to have produced a cluster of highly shared sequence variants as a technical artifact. A later analysis found that TCR association rates varied across HLA loci, with DRB1 alleles showing the most associated TCRs and HLA-C alleles the fewest. While some public TCRs were present in many individuals, most TCR sequences turned up only very rarely across donors. In a later genetic analysis, fewer N-insertions in productive TCRs were reported among donors in an Asian-associated ancestry cluster than the 666-donor mean. A further reported finding was that TCR beta sequences accurately predicted the HLA-A and HLA-B alleles for most subjects in the first cohort. HLA typing was unavailable for some donors at each locus, so association tests used only the typed subset. According to a later analysis, parvovirus B19, influenza, CMV and Epstein-Barr virus appeared linked to several top co-occurrence clusters. CMV serostatus was the only immune exposure information available for the cohort. Some IMGT-functional V segments, including TRBV6-2 and TRBV6-3, could not be distinguished by the 87-base-pair reads and were therefore excluded. Compared with equally common non-associated chains, HLA-associated TCR beta chains in a later analysis were more clonally expanded and had lower generation probabilities. Broadly in line with IMGT annotations, most TCR beta V segments showed up in productive rearrangements about 87% or about 30% of the time in an earlier analysis of under 700 of the donors. An association between a missense DCLRE1C variant and V-gene and J-gene trimming of TCR beta chains was found in a later genetic analysis and replicated in an independent cohort. According to the authors, the approach could potentially be generalized to other disease states and immunological phenotypes. The classifier was reported to diagnose cytomegalovirus status with high specificity and sensitivity in both the original and validation cohorts. Sequencing depth was assumed to be roughly uniform across donors in the presence/absence analyses, though that assumption may not hold. Correlated functional status among segregating V segments might be attributable to linkage disequilibrium, but an unknown experimental factor could not be ruled out. In vitro tests confirmed that a few of the cytomegalovirus-associated TCR beta chains recognize cytomegalovirus antigens.

The sample consisted of PBMCs. This clonotype was sampled from a woman in her sixties or seventies in good health and CMV-seropositive. The chain joins TRBV7-2 to TRBJ1-5, with no confidently assigned D gene. The DNA sequence is as follows: TGTGCCAGCAGCTTAGAAACCTACTACGGTCAGCCCCAGCATTTT. This gives the protein CASSLETYYGQPQHF.